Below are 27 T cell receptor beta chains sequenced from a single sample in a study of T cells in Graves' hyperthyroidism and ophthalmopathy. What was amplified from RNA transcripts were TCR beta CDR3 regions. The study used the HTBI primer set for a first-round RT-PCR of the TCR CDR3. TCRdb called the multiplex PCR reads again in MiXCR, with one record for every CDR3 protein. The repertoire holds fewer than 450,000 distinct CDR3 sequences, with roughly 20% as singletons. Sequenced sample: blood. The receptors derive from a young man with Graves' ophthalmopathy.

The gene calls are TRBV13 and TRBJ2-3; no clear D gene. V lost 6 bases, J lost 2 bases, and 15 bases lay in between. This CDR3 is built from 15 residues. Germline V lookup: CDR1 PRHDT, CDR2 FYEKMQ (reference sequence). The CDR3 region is CASSSAYRPTDTQYF. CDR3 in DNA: TGTGCCAGCAGTTCCGCATATAGACCCACAGATACGCAGTATTTT.

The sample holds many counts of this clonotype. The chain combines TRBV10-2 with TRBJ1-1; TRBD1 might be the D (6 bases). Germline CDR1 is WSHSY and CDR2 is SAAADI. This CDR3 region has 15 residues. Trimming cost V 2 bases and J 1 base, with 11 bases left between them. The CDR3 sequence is CASSERGHENTEAFF. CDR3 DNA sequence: TGCGCCAGCAGTGAGAGGGGACACGAGAACACTGAAGCTTTCTTT.

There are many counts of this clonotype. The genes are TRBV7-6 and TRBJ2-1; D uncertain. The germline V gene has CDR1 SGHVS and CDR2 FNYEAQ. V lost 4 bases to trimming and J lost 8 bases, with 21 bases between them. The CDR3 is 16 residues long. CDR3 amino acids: CASSSALGPGADEQFF. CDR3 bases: TGTGCCAGCAGCTCCGCCTTAGGCCCAGGTGCGGATGAGCAGTTCTTC.

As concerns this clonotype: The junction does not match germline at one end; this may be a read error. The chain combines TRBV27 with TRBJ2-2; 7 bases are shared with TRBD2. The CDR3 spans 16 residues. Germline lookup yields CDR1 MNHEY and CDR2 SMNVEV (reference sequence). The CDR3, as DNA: TGTGCCAGCAGTGCCCGTGGGAGGGTTAGCACCGGGGAGCTATTTTTT. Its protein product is CASSARGRVSTGELFF.

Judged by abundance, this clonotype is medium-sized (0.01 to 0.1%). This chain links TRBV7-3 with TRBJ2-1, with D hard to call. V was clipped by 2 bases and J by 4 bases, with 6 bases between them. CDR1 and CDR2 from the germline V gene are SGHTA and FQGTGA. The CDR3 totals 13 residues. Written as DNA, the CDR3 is TGTGCCAGCAGCTTAGCCACTTACAATGAGCAGTTCTTC. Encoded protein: CASSLATYNEQFF. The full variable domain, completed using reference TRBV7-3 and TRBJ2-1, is GAGVSQTPSNKVTEKGKYVELRCDPISGHTALYWYRQSLGQGPEFLIYFQGTGAADDSGLPNDRFFAVRPEGSVSTLKIQRTERGDSAVYLCASSLATYNEQFFGPGTRLTVL.

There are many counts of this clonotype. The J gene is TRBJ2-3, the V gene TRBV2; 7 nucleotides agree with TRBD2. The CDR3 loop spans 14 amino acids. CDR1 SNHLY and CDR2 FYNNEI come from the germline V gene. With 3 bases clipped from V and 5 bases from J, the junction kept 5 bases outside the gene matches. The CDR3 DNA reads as TGTGCCAGCAGTGAGCGGGGGTCGCAAGATACGCAGTATTTT. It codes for CASSERGSQDTQYF.

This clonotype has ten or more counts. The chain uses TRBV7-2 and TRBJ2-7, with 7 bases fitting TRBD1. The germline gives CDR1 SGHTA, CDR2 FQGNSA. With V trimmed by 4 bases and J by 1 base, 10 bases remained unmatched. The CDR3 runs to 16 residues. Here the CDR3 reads CASSYESATGSYEQYF. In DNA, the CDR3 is TGTGCCAGCAGCTACGAATCCGCGACAGGGTCCTACGAGCAGTACTTC.

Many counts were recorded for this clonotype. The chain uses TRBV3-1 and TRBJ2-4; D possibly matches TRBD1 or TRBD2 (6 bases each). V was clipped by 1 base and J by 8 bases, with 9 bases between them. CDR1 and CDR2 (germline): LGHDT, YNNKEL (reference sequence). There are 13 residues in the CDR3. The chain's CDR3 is CASSQGGADIQYF. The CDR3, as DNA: TGTGCCAGCAGCCAAGGGGGGGCGGACATTCAGTACTTC.

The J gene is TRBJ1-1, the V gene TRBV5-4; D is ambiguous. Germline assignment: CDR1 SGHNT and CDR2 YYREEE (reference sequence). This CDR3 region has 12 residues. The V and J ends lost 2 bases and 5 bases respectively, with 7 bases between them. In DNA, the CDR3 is TGTGCCAGCAGCTTTCTCGTTACTGAAGCTTTCTTT. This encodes CASSFLVTEAFF.

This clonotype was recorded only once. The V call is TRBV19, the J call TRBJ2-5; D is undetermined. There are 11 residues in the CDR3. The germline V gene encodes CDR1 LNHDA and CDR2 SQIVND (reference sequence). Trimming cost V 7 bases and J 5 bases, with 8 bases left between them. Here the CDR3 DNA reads TGTGCCAGTACTATGGGGGAGACCCAGTACTTC. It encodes CASTMGETQYF.

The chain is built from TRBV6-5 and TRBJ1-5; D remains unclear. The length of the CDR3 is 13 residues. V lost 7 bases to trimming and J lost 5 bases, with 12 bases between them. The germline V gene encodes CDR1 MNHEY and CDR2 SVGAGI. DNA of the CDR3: TGTGCCAGCACTTTTAGCGAGGATCAGCCCCAGCATTTT. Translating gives CASTFSEDQPQHF.

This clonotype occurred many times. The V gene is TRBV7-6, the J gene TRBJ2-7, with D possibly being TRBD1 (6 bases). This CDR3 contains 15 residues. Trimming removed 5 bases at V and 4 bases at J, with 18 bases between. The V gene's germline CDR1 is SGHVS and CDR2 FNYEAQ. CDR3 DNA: TGTGCCAGCAGCGTGGATCAGGGGATGGGATACGAGCAGTACTTC. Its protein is CASSVDQGMGYEQYF.

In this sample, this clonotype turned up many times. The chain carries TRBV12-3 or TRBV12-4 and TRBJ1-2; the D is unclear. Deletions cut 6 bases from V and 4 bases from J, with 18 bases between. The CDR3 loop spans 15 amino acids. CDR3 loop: CASRTITVEPYGYTF. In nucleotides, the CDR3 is TGTGCCAGCAGAACAATAACGGTGGAACCCTATGGCTACACCTTC.

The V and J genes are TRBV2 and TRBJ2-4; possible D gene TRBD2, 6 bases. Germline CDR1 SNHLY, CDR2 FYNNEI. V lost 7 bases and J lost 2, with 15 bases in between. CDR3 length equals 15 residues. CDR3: CASKGGALTKNIQYF. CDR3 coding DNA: TGTGCCAGCAAGGGCGGGGCTCTGACCAAAAACATTCAGTACTTC. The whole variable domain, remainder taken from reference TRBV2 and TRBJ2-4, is EPEVTQTPSHQVTQMGQEVILRCVPISNHLYFYWYRQILGQKVEFLVSFYNNEISEKSEIFDDQFSVERPDGSNFTLKIRSTKLEDSAMYFCASKGGALTKNIQYFGAGTRLSVL.

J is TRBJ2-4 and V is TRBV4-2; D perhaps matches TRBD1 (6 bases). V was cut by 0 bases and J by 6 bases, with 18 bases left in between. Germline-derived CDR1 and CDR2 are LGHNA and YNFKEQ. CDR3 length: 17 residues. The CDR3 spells CASSQDAAGRGGNIQYF. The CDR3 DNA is TGTGCCAGCAGCCAAGATGCGGCAGGGAGAGGGGGAAACATTCAGTACTTC.

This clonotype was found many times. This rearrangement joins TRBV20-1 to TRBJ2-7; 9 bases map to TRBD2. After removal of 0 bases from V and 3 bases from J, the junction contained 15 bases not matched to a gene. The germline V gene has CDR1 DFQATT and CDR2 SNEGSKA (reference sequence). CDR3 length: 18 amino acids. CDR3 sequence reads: CSARDPLSGRRGGYEQYF. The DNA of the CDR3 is TGCAGTGCTAGAGATCCTCTCTCGGGCAGGCGGGGGGGCTACGAGCAGTACTTC.

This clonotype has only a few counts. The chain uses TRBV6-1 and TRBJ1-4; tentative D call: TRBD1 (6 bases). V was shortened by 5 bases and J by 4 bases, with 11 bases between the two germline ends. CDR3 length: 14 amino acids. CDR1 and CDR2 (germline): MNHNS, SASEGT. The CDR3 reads CASSSRDNNEKLFF. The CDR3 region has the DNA TGTGCCAGCAGTTCCCGGGACAATAATGAAAAACTGTTTTTT.

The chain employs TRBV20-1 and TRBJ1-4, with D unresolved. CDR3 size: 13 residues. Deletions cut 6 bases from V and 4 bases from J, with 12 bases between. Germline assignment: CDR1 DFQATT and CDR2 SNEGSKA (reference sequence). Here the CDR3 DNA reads TGCAGTGCGCCGCCGGCTCATAATGAAAAACTGTTTTTT. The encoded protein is CSAPPAHNEKLFF.

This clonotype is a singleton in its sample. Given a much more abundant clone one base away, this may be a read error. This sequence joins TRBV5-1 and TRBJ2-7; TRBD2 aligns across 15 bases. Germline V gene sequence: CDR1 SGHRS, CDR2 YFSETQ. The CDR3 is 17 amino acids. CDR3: CASSSGLAGGQSYEQCF. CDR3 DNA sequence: TGCGCCAGCAGCTCGGGACTAGCGGGGGGCCAATCCTACGAGCAGTGCTTC.

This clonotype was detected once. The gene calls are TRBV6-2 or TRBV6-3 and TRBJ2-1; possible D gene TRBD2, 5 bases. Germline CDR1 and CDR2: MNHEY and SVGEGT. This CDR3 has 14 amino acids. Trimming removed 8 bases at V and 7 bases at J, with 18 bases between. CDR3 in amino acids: CASSGTTPGNEQFF. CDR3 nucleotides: TGTGCCAGCTCAGGTACTACCCCGGGGAATGAGCAGTTCTTC.

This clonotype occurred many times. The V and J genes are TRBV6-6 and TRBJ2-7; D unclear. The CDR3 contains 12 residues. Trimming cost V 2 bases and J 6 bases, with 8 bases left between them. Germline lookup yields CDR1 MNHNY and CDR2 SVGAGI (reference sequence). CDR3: CASSYMDGEQYF. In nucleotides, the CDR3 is TGTGCCAGCAGTTACATGGACGGCGAGCAGTACTTC.

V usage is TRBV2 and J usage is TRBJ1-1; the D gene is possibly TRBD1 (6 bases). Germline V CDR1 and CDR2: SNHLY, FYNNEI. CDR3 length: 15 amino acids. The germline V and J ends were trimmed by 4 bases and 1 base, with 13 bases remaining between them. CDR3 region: CASSAHPDRNTEAFF. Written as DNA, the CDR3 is TGTGCCAGCAGTGCCCACCCGGACAGGAACACTGAAGCTTTCTTT.

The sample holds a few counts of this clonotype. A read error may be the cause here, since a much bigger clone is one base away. The CDR3 DNA reads as TGTGCCAGCAGTTCCCTCCCCAGTGGAGAGCAGTTCTTC. The encoded protein is CASSSLPSGEQFF. The chain uses TRBV12-3 or TRBV12-4 and TRBJ2-1, with no clear D. The CDR3 is 13 residues long. Trimming removed 4 bases at V and 10 bases at J, with 14 bases between.

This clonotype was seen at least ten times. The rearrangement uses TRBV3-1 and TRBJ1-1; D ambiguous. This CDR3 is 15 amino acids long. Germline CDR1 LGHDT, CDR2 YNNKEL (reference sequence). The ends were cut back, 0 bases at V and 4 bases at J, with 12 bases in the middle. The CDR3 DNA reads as TGTGCCAGCAGCCAAGATCCTTTCATGGGCACTGAAGCTTTCTTT. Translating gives CASSQDPFMGTEAFF.

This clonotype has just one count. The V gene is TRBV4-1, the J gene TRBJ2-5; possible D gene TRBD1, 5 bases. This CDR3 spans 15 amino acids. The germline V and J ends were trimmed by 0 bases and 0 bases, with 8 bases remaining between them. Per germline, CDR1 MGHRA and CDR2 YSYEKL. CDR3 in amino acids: CASSQDGAYQETQYF. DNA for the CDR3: TGCGCCAGCAGCCAAGATGGGGCGTACCAAGAGACCCAGTACTTC.

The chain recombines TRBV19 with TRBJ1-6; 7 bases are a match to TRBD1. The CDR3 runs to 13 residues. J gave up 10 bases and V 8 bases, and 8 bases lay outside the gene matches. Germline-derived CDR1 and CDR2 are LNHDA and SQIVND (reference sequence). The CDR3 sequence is CASSQGIDSPLHF. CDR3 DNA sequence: TGTGCCAGTTCACAGGGGATCGACTCACCCCTCCACTTT.

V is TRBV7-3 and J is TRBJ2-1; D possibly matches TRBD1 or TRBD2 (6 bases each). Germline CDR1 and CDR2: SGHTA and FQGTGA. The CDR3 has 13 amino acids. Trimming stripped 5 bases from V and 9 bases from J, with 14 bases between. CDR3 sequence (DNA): TGTGCCAGCAGCACCCAGGGGCGGGGTGAGCAGTTCTTC. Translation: CASSTQGRGEQFF.